This T cell receptor beta chain is from a study of STAT5B mutations in CD4+ large granular lymphocyte leukemia. Study-wide results and caveats: Main leukemic clonotypes were patient-specific, but 20% to 25% appeared at low frequency elsewhere.

Original analysis: Productive clonotypes were detectable down to 2.59 x 10-5 frequency. Profiling relied on immunoSEQ multiplex PCR, and the TCRdb table lists in-frame clones only, not all of them. From that table come the V and J calls and clone size; the DNA was used to work out D and trimming. The sample consists of 34,000 or so clones, approximately 86% of them appearing once. This clone was seen a single time. What it binds is unknown. Looked up from germline, CDR1 is SGHVS and CDR2 is FNYEAQ. The CDR3 loop spans 12 amino acids. Trimming pared 3 bases from V and 4 bases from J, leaving 6 bases between.

This TCR was recovered from a human donor in good health. Specimen: CD4+ T cells from blood buffy coats. The chain joins TRBV7-6 to TRBJ2-5; D is unresolved. CDR3 nucleotide sequence: TGTGCCAGCAGCTTTCAGAGAGAGACCCAGTACTTC. Residues: CASSFQRETQYF.